Following are 8 T cell receptor beta chains from one sample sequenced in a study of blood T cell repertoires in COVID-19. Here immunoSEQ multiplex PCR was the method, and the copy in TCRdb shows in-frame clones only, minus some. In the table there are fewer than 35,000 clones, around 83% of which are singletons. The sequenced sample was peripheral blood. These receptors came from a human donor in a cohort sampled during active COVID-19.

This chain uses TRBV3-1 (or the pseudogene TRBV3-2) with TRBJ1-6, with 7 positions matching TRBD1. Unmatched junction bases numbered 6, after V lost 4 bases and J lost 6 bases. The germline CDR1 and CDR2 sequences are LGHDT and YNNKEL (reference sequence). This CDR3 is 15 amino acids long. CDR3 DNA: TGTGCCAGCAGCCCCCGACAGGGAGGTAATTCACCCCTCCACTTT. Its translation is CASSPRQGGNSPLHF.

The rearrangement links TRBV5-1 to TRBJ1-3, with 7 positions matching TRBD1. V trimming: 4 bases; J trimming: 4 bases; junction bases outside the gene matches: 5. CDR3 length equals 14 residues. The germline CDR1 and CDR2 sequences are SGHRS and YFSETQ. CDR3 sequence: CASSIGTDGNTIYF. CDR3 nucleotides: TGCGCCAGCAGCATAGGGACAGACGGAAACACCATATATTTT.

This clone was seen only a few times. The genes are TRBV4-1 and TRBJ2-1, with 8 bases matching TRBD2. The ends lost 3 bases at V and 4 bases at J; junction bases unmatched: 11. Germline CDR1 reads MGHRA; CDR2 reads YSYEKL. This CDR3 contains 17 residues. In DNA form, the CDR3 reads TGCGCCAGCAGCCACGTCCTCAAGCGGGGGCCTTACAATGAGCAGTTCTTC. Its translation is CASSHVLKRGPYNEQFF.

V usage is TRBV29-1 and J usage is TRBJ1-6; D not resolved. Germline V gene sequence: CDR1 SQVTM, CDR2 ANQGSEA. With 6 bases removed from V and 13 bases from J, the gap between germline ends came to 4 bases. The CDR3 loop spans 8 amino acids. As DNA, the CDR3 is TGCAGCGTGGCCCCCCTCCACTTT. Its protein product is CSVAPLHF.

The chain couples TRBV4-2 to TRBJ1-1, with TRBD1 identical over 11 bases. The CDR3 loop spans 15 amino acids. V gave up 1 base and J gave up 6 bases; unmatched junction bases: 4. Germline lookup yields CDR1 LGHNA and CDR2 YNFKEQ. DNA for the CDR3: TGTGCCAGCAGCCAAGCCGGGACAGGGGGGGCTGAAGCTTTCTTT. It translates to CASSQAGTGGAEAFF.

V is TRBV11-1 and J is TRBJ2-5; 7 bases line up with TRBD2. Trimming at V came to 4 bases and at J to 4 bases, leaving 12 bases not matched to a gene. Per germline, CDR1 SGHAT and CDR2 FQDESV (reference sequence). This CDR3 has 16 residues. The chain's CDR3 is CASSYRRRGMGETQYF. Written as DNA, the CDR3 is TGTGCCAGCAGCTACAGGAGGCGGGGGATGGGAGAGACCCAGTACTTC.

The genes are TRBV12-3 or TRBV12-4 and TRBJ2-5; D remains ambiguous. CDR3 length: 13 amino acids. Trimming took 4 bases from V and 5 from J, leaving 11 bases between them. The CDR3 sequence is CASSSYYKETQYF. As DNA, the CDR3 is TGTGCCAGCAGTTCCTATTATAAGGAGACCCAGTACTTC.

This clone was detected once. The gene calls are TRBV7-7 and TRBJ2-7; 7 bases match TRBD1. Trimming at V came to 1 base and at J to 5 bases, leaving 2 bases not matched to a gene. Germline CDR1 reads SSHAT; CDR2 reads FNYEAQ (reference sequence). The CDR3 runs to 13 residues. CDR3 DNA: TGTGCCAGCAGCTTAGGGCAGGGGGACGAGCAGTACTTC. Amino acid sequence: CASSLGQGDEQYF.